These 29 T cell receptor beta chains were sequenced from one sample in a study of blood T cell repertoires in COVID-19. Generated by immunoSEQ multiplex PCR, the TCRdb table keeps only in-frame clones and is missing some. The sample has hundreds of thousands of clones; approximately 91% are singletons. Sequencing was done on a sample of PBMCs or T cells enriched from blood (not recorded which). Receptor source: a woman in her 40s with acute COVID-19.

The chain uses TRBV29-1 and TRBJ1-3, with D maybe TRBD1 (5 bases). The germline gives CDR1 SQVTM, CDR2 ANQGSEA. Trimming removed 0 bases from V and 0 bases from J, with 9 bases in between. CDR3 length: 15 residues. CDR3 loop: CSVEDLQGSGNTIYF. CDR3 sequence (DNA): TGCAGCGTTGAAGATCTTCAGGGCTCTGGAAACACCATATATTTT. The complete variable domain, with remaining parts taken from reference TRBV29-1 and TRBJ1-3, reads SAVISQKPSRDICQRGTSLTIQCQVDSQVTMMFWYRQQPGQSLTLIATANQGSEATYESGFVIDKFPISRPNLTFSTLTVSNMSPEDSSIYLCSVEDLQGSGNTIYFGEGSWLTVV.

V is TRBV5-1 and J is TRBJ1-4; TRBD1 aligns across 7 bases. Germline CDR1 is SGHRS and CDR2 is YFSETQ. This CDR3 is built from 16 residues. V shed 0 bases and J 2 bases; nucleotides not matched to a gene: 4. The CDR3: CASSLEPGGTNEKLFF. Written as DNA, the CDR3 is TGCGCCAGCAGCTTGGAGCCAGGGGGGACTAATGAAAAACTGTTTTTT.

The CDR3 nucleotides are TGTGCCACCAGTGATGAGGAAAGCAATCAGCCCCAGCATTTT. The encoded protein is CATSDEESNQPQHF. The chain recombines TRBV24-1 with TRBJ1-5, with no clear D. Germline lookup yields CDR1 KGHDR and CDR2 SFDVKD. CDR3 length equals 14 residues. V was shortened by 3 bases and J by 1 base, with 6 bases between the two germline ends.

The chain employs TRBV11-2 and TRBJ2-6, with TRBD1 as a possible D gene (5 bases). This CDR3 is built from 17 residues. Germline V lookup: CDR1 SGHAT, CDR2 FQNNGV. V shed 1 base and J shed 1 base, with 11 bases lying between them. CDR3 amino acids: CASSLGQGWSGANVLTF. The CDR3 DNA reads TGTGCCAGCAGCTTAGGGCAGGGCTGGTCTGGGGCCAACGTCCTGACTTTC.

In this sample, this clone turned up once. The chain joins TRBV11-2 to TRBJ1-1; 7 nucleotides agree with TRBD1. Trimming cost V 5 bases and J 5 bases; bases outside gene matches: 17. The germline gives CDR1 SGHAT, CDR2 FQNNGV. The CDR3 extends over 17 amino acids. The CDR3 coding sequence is TGTGCCAGCAGCGAAATCGGCGCTGCCACGACAGGGACTGAAGCTTTCTTT. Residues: CASSEIGAATTGTEAFF. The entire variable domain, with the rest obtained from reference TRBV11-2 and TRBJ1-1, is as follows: EAGVAQSPRYKIIEKRQSVAFWCNPISGHATLYWYQQILGQGPKLLIQFQNNGVVDDSQLPKDRFSAERLKGVDSTLKIQPAKLEDSAVYLCASSEIGAATTGTEAFFGQGTRLTVV.

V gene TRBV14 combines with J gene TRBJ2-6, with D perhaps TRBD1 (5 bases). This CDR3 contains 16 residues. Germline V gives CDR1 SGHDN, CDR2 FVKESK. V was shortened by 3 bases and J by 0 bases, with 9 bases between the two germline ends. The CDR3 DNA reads TGTGCCAGCAGCCAGCAGGACATCTCTGGGGCCAACGTCCTGACTTTC. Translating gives CASSQQDISGANVLTF.

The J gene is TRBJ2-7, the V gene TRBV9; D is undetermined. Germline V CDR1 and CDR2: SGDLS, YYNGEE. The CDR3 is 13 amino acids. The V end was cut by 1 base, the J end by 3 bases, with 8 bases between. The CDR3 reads CASSVTLNYEQYF. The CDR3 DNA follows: TGTGCCAGCAGCGTAACCCTAAACTACGAGCAGTACTTC.

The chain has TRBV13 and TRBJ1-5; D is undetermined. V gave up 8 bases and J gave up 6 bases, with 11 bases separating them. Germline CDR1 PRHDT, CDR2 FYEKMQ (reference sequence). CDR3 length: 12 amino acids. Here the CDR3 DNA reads TGTGCCAGCGGATTCAGAGGTCAGCCCCAGCATTTT. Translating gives CASGFRGQPQHF.

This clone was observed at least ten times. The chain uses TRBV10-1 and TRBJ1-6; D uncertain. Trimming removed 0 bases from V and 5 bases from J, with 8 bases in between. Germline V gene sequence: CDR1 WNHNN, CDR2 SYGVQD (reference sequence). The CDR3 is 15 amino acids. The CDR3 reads CASSESEENNSPLHF. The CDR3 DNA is TGCGCCAGCAGTGAGTCAGAGGAAAATAATTCACCCCTCCACTTT.

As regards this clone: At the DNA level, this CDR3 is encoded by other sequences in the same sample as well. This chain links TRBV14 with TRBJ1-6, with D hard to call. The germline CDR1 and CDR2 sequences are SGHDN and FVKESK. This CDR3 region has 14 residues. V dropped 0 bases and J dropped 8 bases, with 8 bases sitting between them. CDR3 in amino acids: CASSQDQRYSPLHF. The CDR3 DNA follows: TGTGCCAGCAGCCAAGATCAGCGGTATTCACCCCTCCACTTT.

The CDR3 is CASHDEGAGNEQFF. The CDR3, as DNA: TGTGCCAGCCACGACGAGGGGGCAGGGAATGAGCAGTTCTTC. The gene calls are TRBV2 and TRBJ2-1, with TRBD1 matching over 7 bases. V shed 8 bases and J 7 bases; nucleotides not matched to a gene: 11. This CDR3 contains 14 residues. Germline CDR1 reads SNHLY; CDR2 reads FYNNEI.

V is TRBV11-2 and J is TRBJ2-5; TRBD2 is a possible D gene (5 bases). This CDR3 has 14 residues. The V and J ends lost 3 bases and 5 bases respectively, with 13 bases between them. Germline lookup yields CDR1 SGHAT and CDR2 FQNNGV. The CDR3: CASSFEGRGETQYF. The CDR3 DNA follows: TGTGCCAGCAGCTTCGAAGGCCGAGGGGAGACCCAGTACTTC. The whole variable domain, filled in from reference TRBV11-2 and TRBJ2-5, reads EAGVAQSPRYKIIEKRQSVAFWCNPISGHATLYWYQQILGQGPKLLIQFQNNGVVDDSQLPKDRFSAERLKGVDSTLKIQPAKLEDSAVYLCASSFEGRGETQYFGPGTRLLVL.

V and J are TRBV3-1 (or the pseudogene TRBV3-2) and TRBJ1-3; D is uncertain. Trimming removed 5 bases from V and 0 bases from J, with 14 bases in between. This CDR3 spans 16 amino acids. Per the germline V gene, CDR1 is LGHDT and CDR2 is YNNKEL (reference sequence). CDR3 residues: CASSWRSGSSGNTIYF. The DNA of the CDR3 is TGTGCCAGCAGCTGGAGGTCTGGGAGCTCTGGAAACACCATATATTTT.

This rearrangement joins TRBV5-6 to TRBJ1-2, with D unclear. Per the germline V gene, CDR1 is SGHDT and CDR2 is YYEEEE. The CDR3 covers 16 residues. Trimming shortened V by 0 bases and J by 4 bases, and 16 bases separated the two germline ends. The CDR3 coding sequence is TGTGCCAGCAGCTTGGTGTCGGGAGGGTATGGCTATGGCTACACCTTC. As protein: CASSLVSGGYGYGYTF.

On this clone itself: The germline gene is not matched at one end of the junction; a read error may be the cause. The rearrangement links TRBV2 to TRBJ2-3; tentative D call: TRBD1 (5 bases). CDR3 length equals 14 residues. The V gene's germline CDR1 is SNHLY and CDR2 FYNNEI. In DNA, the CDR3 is TGTGCCAGCAGTCGGACACCAAGCAAAGATACGCAGTATTTT. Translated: CASSRTPSKDTQYF.

CDR3: CASIVGTGPYNEQFF. For the CDR3, the DNA is TGTGCCAGCATTGTAGGGACAGGGCCCTACAATGAGCAGTTCTTC. The V gene is TRBV6-5, the J gene TRBJ2-1, with 9 positions matching TRBD1. Germline CDR1 and CDR2: MNHEY and SVGAGI. The V segment lost 7 bases and the J segment 2 bases; nucleotides outside the gene matches: 6. This CDR3 has 15 residues.

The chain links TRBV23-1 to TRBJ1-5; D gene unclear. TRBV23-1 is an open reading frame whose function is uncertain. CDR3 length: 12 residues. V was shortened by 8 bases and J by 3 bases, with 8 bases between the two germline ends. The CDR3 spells CASWEDNQPQHF. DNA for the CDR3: TGCGCCAGCTGGGAGGACAATCAGCCCCAGCATTTT.

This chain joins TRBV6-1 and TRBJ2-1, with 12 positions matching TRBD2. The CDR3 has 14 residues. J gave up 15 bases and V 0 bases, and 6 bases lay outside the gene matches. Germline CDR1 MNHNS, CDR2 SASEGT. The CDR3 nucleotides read TGTGCCAGCAGTGAAGCTCCTAGCGGGGGGGTTCGGTTCTTC. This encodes CASSEAPSGGVRFF.

CDR3 nucleotide sequence: TGTGCCTGGAGTAGAGCGGGGGGCACAGATACGCAGTATTTT. It yields the protein CAWSRAGGTDTQYF. The chain couples TRBV30 to TRBJ2-3; 8 nucleotides align to TRBD2. The germline V gene encodes CDR1 GTSNPN and CDR2 SVGIG (reference sequence). The CDR3 has 14 amino acids. V was clipped by 2 bases and J by 1 base; unmatched bases: 2.

The CDR3 here is CASSLRTGGASEKLFF. For the CDR3, the DNA is TGTGCCAGCAGCTTACGGACAGGGGGCGCGTCTGAAAAACTGTTTTTT. The chain has TRBV11-2 and TRBJ1-4, with 11 bases lining up with TRBD1. Germline V gene lookup returns CDR1 SGHAT and CDR2 FQNNGV. J was trimmed by 7 bases and V by 2 bases; bases with no gene match: 6. The length of the CDR3 is 16 residues.

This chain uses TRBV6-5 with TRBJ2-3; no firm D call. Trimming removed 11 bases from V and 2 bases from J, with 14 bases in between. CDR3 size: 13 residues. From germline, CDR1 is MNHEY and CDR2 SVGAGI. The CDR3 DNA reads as TGTGCCGAGGTCTTCCGACCCACAGATACGCAGTATTTT. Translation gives CAEVFRPTDTQYF.

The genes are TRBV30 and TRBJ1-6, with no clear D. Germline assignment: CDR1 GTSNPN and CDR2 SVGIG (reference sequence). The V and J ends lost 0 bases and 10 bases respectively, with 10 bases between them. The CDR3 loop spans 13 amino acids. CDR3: CAWSVLGASPLHF. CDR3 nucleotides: TGTGCCTGGAGTGTACTAGGCGCCTCACCCCTCCACTTT. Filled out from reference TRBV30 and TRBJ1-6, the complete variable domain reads SQTIHQWPATLVQPVGSPLSLECTVEGTSNPNLYWYRQAAGRGLQLLFYSVGIGQISSEVPQNLSASRPQDRQFILSSKKLLLSDSGFYLCAWSVLGASPLHFGNGTRLTVT.

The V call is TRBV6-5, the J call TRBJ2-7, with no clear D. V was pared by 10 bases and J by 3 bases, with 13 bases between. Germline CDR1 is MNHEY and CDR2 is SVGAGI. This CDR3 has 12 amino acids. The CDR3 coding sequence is TGTGCCACCTCCGACATTATCTACGAGCAGTACTTC. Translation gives CATSDIIYEQYF.

The CDR3 DNA sequence: TGTGCCACCAGTGCGGGGTTTGGGGCTTTCTTT. This encodes CATSAGFGAFF. The chain couples TRBV24-1 to TRBJ1-1; no clear D. From germline, CDR1 is KGHDR and CDR2 SFDVKD. The CDR3 totals 11 residues. Between the trimmed V and J ends, which lost 5 bases and 11 bases, there was a span of 11 bases.

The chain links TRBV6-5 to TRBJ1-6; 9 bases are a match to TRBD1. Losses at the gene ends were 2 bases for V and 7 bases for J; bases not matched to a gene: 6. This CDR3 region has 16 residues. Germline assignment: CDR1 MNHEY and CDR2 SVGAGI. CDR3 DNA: TGTGCCAGCAGTTACGGAATTGGGACAGGGAATTCACCCCTCCACTTT. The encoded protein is CASSYGIGTGNSPLHF.

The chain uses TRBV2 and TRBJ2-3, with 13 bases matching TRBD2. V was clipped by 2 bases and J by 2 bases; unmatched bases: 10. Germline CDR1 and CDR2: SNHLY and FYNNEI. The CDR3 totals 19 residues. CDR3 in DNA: TGTGCCAGCAGTGAAAGGGGGGGACTAGCGGGGCTAACCACAGATACGCAGTATTTT. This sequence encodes CASSERGGLAGLTTDTQYF. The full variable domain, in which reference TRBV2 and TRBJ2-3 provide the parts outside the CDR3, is EPEVTQTPSHQVTQMGQEVILRCVPISNHLYFYWYRQILGQKVEFLVSFYNNEISEKSEIFDDQFSVERPDGSNFTLKIRSTKLEDSAMYFCASSERGGLAGLTTDTQYFGPGTRLTVL.

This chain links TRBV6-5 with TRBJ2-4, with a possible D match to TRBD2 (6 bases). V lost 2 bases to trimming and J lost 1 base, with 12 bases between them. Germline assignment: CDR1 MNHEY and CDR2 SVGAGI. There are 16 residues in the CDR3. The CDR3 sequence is CASSYDPSAAKNIQYF. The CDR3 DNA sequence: TGTGCCAGCAGTTACGACCCTAGCGCGGCCAAAAACATTCAGTACTTC.

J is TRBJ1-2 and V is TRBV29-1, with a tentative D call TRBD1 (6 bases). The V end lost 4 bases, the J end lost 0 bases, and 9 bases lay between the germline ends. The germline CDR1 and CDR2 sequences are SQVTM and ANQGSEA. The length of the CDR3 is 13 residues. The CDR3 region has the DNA TGCAGCGTTGTTAGGGGGACTAACTATGGCTACACCTTC. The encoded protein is CSVVRGTNYGYTF.

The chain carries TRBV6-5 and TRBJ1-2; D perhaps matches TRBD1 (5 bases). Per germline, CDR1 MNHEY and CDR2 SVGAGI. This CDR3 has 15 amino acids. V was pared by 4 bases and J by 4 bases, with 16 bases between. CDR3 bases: TGTGCCAGCAGTTCCCACCAACAGGATCGCTATGGCTACACCTTC. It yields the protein CASSSHQQDRYGYTF.